One and the same sample provided the 8 T cell receptor beta chains below, sequenced in a study of cytomegalovirus exposure and HLA in healthy donors. The primer mix had 60 Vbeta and 13 Jbeta primers. The data were produced by immunoSEQ multiplex PCR, yet TCRdb's version contains in-frame clones alone and is incomplete. The table has about 130,000 clones, 70% to 80% seen once. Material for sequencing was PBMCs. The receptors were sampled from a human donor in good health.

The chain couples TRBV20-1 to TRBJ2-7; no clear D gene. Trimming removed 1 base at V and 6 bases at J, with 4 bases between. Germline CDR1 DFQATT, CDR2 SNEGSKA (reference sequence). The CDR3 covers 10 residues. CDR3 coding DNA: TGCAGTGCTAGAGTCGTCGAGCAGTACTTC. Translating it yields CSARVVEQYF.

A few counts support this clone. The CDR3 spells CAWTRTGGITEAFF. Here the CDR3 DNA reads TGTGCCTGGACCCGGACAGGGGGCATCACTGAAGCTTTCTTT. V and J are TRBV30 and TRBJ1-1; 11 nucleotides line up with TRBD1. Germline V gene data show CDR1 as GTSNPN and CDR2 as SVGIG (reference sequence). The CDR3 has 14 residues. V lost 4 bases and J lost 4; bases outside the gene matches: 5. The full variable domain, completed using reference TRBV30 and TRBJ1-1, is SQTIHQWPATLVQPVGSPLSLECTVEGTSNPNLYWYRQAAGRGLQLLFYSVGIGQISSEVPQNLSASRPQDRQFILSSKKLLLSDSGFYLCAWTRTGGITEAFFGQGTRLTVV.

This chain links TRBV28 with TRBJ1-1; D call uncertain. Germline CDR1 is MDHEN and CDR2 is SYDVKM. CDR3 length: 14 amino acids. V lost 3 bases and J 2 bases, leaving 10 bases between the germline ends. The CDR3 DNA sequence: TGTGCCAGCAGTTTCTATACAGTCAACACTGAAGCTTTCTTT. Translating it yields CASSFYTVNTEAFF.

This clone occurred once. This sequence joins TRBV12-2 and TRBJ1-5. TRBV12-2 is marked as a pseudogene. CDR3 length equals 14 residues. The CDR3 nucleotides read TGTGCAAGTCGCCTCGGACTCTTTTATCAGCCCCAGCATTTT. It codes for CASRLGLFYQPQHF.

This clone was counted a few times. V and J are TRBV19 and TRBJ2-7, with D unclear. The CDR3 has 11 amino acids. V shed 4 bases and J shed 3 bases, with 4 bases lying between them. Germline values: CDR1 LNHDA, CDR2 SQIVND (reference sequence). CDR3 sequence reads: CASSTYYEQYF. The CDR3 nucleotides are TGTGCCAGTAGTACCTACTACGAGCAGTACTTC.

DNA of the CDR3: TGTGCCTGGGGCCCTGGACAGACCTCTGGAAACACCATATATTTT. Its translation is CAWGPGQTSGNTIYF. The J gene is TRBJ1-3, the V gene TRBV30; D is possibly TRBD1 (6 bases). The CDR3 is made up of 15 amino acids. Looked up from germline, CDR1 is GTSNPN and CDR2 is SVGIG (reference sequence). The V gene lost 5 bases and the J gene lost 0 bases, with 14 bases spanning the gap.

V and J are TRBV6-6 and TRBJ1-1; the match to TRBD1 covers 8 bases. CDR1 is MNHNY, CDR2 SVGAGI, per germline (reference sequence). This CDR3 contains 14 residues. The junction had 8 bases not matched to a gene; V was cut back by 4 bases and J by 7 bases. Written as DNA, the CDR3 is TGTGCCAGCAGTTGGGGGGCAGGGGGCGGTGAAGCTTTCTTT. Translation gives CASSWGAGGGEAFF.

This chain joins TRBV18 and TRBJ2-3; tentatively, D is TRBD2 (6 bases). The CDR3 covers 15 residues. The V gene's germline CDR1 is KGHSH and CDR2 LQKENI. Between the trimmed V and J ends, which lost 3 bases and 3 bases, there was a span of 13 bases. The CDR3: CASSPELARTDTQYF. DNA for the CDR3: TGTGCCAGCTCACCGGAACTAGCTCGGACAGATACGCAGTATTTT.